These 17 T cell receptor beta chains were all obtained from the same sample, sequenced in a study of blood T cell repertoires in COVID-19. Repertoires were generated with immunoSEQ multiplex PCR, while TCRdb's copy carries only in-frame clones and drops some. Of 150,000 to 200,000 clones in the sample, less than 95% were seen once. The sequenced sample was peripheral blood. The receptor source for this set is a man under 40 with COVID-19, enrolled during active disease.

The chain links TRBV7-9 to TRBJ1-3, with 8 bases lining up with TRBD1. The V and J ends lost 5 bases and 6 bases, in that order; junction bases with no gene match: 3. The CDR3 has 13 residues. Germline V gives CDR1 SEHNR, CDR2 FQNEAQ (reference sequence). CDR3 DNA sequence: TGTGCCAGCAGCCGGACAGGGATAAACACCATATATTTT. Translation gives CASSRTGINTIYF.

The rearrangement links TRBV5-1 to TRBJ2-3; 7 nucleotides line up with TRBD2. Germline V gene sequence: CDR1 SGHRS, CDR2 YFSETQ. The CDR3 length is 16 residues. V lost 4 bases and J lost 2; bases outside the gene matches: 10. The CDR3 sequence: CASSDGLGRVTDTQYF. Here the CDR3 DNA reads TGCGCCAGCAGCGACGGACTAGGCCGGGTCACAGATACGCAGTATTTT. The complete variable domain, with remaining parts taken from reference TRBV5-1 and TRBJ2-3, reads KAGVTQTPRYLIKTRGQQVTLSCSPISGHRSVSWYQQTPGQGLQFLFEYFSETQRNKGNFPGRFSGRQFSNSRSEMNVSTLELGDSALYLCASSDGLGRVTDTQYFGPGTRLTVL.

The rearrangement uses TRBV3-1 (or the pseudogene TRBV3-2) and TRBJ2-3, with a possible D match to TRBD1 (6 bases). This CDR3 contains 14 residues. Deletions cut 5 bases from V and 1 base from J, with 10 bases between. Germline V gene lookup returns CDR1 LGHDT and CDR2 YNNKEL (reference sequence). Here the CDR3 reads CASSFRGGTDTQYF. DNA for the CDR3: TGTGCCAGCAGCTTCAGGGGCGGCACAGATACGCAGTATTTT.

The V and J genes are TRBV28 and TRBJ1-4; no clear D. The V end was cut by 5 bases, the J end by 8 bases, with 12 bases between. The CDR3 extends over 13 amino acids. Germline CDR1 MDHEN, CDR2 SYDVKM. The CDR3 sequence: CASSLDGFEKLFF. CDR3 in DNA: TGTGCCAGCAGTCTAGATGGGTTCGAAAAACTGTTTTTT.

The genes are TRBV7-6 and TRBJ1-4, with 10 positions matching TRBD1. CDR3 length equals 14 residues. Germline V CDR1 and CDR2: SGHVS, FNYEAQ. V gave up 8 bases and J gave up 8 bases; unmatched junction bases: 8. CDR3 nucleotide sequence: TGTGCCAGCGGCCGGGACAGGGGTTGGGAAAAACTGTTTTTT. This gives the protein CASGRDRGWEKLFF.

V is TRBV30 and J is TRBJ1-1, with 9 bases lining up with TRBD1. CDR3 length equals 14 residues. Per the germline V gene, CDR1 is GTSNPN and CDR2 is SVGIG (reference sequence). V trimming: 1 base; J trimming: 3 bases; junction bases outside the gene matches: 3. This chain's CDR3 is CAWSDDRGDTEAFF. The CDR3, as DNA: TGTGCCTGGAGTGACGACAGGGGGGACACTGAAGCTTTCTTT.

This chain links TRBV5-3 with TRBJ1-2, with 7 bases lining up with TRBD1. TRBV5-3 is annotated as an ORF whose role is uncertain. The CDR3 extends over 16 amino acids. V shed 0 bases, J shed 5 bases, and the junction held 10 bases outside the gene matches. The DNA of the CDR3 is TGTGCCAGAAGCTTGGATACACAGGGGTTGCGGTATGGCTACACCTTC. Translation gives CARSLDTQGLRYGYTF.

This clone has a single count. The chain employs TRBV6-4 and TRBJ2-3; D may be TRBD1 (6 bases). The CDR3 length is 15 residues. Per germline, CDR1 MRHNA and CDR2 SNTAGT. V was shortened by 5 bases and J by 2 bases, with 14 bases between the two germline ends. In DNA, the CDR3 is TGTGCCAGCAGTAGAGAGGGGGTCGTCACAGATACGCAGTATTTT. Protein: CASSREGVVTDTQYF.

The CDR3 sequence is CASSYAGPILGSLHF. Here the CDR3 DNA reads TGTGCCAGCAGTTACGCAGGGCCTATTTTGGGGTCCCTCCACTTT. V usage is TRBV6-5 and J usage is TRBJ1-6; tentative D call: TRBD1 (5 bases). The CDR3 runs to 15 residues. V lost 2 bases and J 14 bases, leaving 19 bases between the germline ends. CDR1 and CDR2 (germline): MNHEY, SVGAGI.

The CDR3 loop is CASSFKPRDSPNEQFF. CDR3 sequence (DNA): TGTGCCAGCAGCTTTAAACCACGGGACAGTCCCAATGAGCAGTTCTTC. This chain connects TRBV5-4 to TRBJ2-1; 7 bases fit TRBD1. Germline trimming cut 2 bases from V and 6 bases from J; bases unmatched to any gene: 11. The CDR3 loop spans 16 amino acids. Germline-derived CDR1 and CDR2 are SGHNT and YYREEE (reference sequence).

This chain uses TRBV5-1 with TRBJ1-2; weak D call: TRBD1 (5 bases). CDR1 is SGHRS, CDR2 YFSETQ, per germline. Trimming removed 6 bases at V and 6 bases at J, with 15 bases between. The CDR3 covers 13 residues. The CDR3, as DNA: TGCGCCAGCACACCCCGTCGGGGGGATGGCTACACCTTC. Residues: CASTPRRGDGYTF.

This chain links TRBV5-6 with TRBJ1-2, with 8 nucleotides matching TRBD1. V gave up 0 bases and J gave up 2 bases; unmatched junction bases: 3. Germline loops: CDR1 SGHDT, CDR2 YYEEEE. The CDR3 has 15 amino acids. As DNA, the CDR3 is TGTGCCAGCAGCTTGGGGCGGACAGGGAACTATGGCTACACCTTC. Amino acid sequence: CASSLGRTGNYGYTF.

The chain joins TRBV3-1 (or the pseudogene TRBV3-2) to TRBJ2-2; D call uncertain. The germline gives CDR1 LGHDT, CDR2 YNNKEL (reference sequence). The CDR3 spans 12 residues. V lost 2 bases, J lost 8 bases, and 6 bases lay in between. CDR3 sequence (DNA): TGTGCCAGCAGCCAACCCGTTGGGGAGCTGTTTTTT. Its protein product is CASSQPVGELFF.

This chain uses TRBV5-5 with TRBJ1-1; 7 nucleotides line up with TRBD1. This CDR3 has 14 amino acids. With 2 bases clipped from V and 3 bases from J, the junction kept 4 bases outside the gene matches. CDR1 and CDR2 (germline): SGHKS, YYEKEE (reference sequence). The CDR3 loop reads CASSLLGGDTEAFF. The CDR3, as DNA: TGTGCCAGCAGCTTATTAGGGGGCGACACTGAAGCTTTCTTT.

This sequence joins TRBV5-1 and TRBJ2-3; 12 nucleotides align to TRBD1. The CDR3 loop spans 16 amino acids. V gave up 7 bases and J gave up 4 bases; unmatched junction bases: 10. CDR1 is SGHRS, CDR2 YFSETQ, per germline. The CDR3 nucleotides read TGCGCCAGCTCATTATCCGGGACAGGGGGCGCAGATACGCAGTATTTT. It is translated as CASSLSGTGGADTQYF.

The chain is built from TRBV12-3 or TRBV12-4 and TRBJ1-5, with a possible D match to TRBD1 (5 bases). This CDR3 has 13 residues. With 6 bases removed from V and 6 bases from J, the gap between germline ends came to 12 bases. This chain's CDR3 is CASRGGRIQPQHF. The CDR3 DNA reads TGTGCCAGCAGGGGGGGTAGAATTCAGCCCCAGCATTTT.

The V and J genes are TRBV5-4 and TRBJ1-1; the D gene is possibly TRBD1 (5 bases). Trimming shortened V by 3 bases and J by 10 bases, and 22 bases separated the two germline ends. This CDR3 comprises 15 residues. Per germline, CDR1 SGHNT and CDR2 YYREEE (reference sequence). CDR3 sequence (DNA): TGTGCCAGCAGCTCAACGCAGTTGGGGGGGTATGGAGCTTTCTTT. The encoded protein is CASSSTQLGGYGAFF. The full variable domain, its missing parts supplied by reference TRBV5-4 and TRBJ1-1, is ETGVTQSPTHLIKTRGQQVTLRCSSQSGHNTVSWYQQALGQGPQFIFQYYREEENGRGNFPPRFSGLQFPNYSSELNVNALELDDSALYLCASSSTQLGGYGAFFGQGTRLTVV.